These 27 T cell receptor beta chains were all obtained from the same sample, sequenced in a study of T cell responses to AZD1222 COVID-19 vaccine. Using immunoSEQ multiplex PCR, the repertoire was profiled, and TCRdb retains in-frame clones only, with some absent. The sample carries about 120,000 clones, approximately 90% recorded once. Sequenced material: peripheral blood, taken 28 days after the second AZD1222 dose. The origin of the receptors is an adult who received the AZD1222 COVID-19 vaccine.

V and J are TRBV18 and TRBJ1-6; TRBD1 aligns across 7 bases. Germline V gives CDR1 KGHSH, CDR2 LQKENI. There are 13 residues in the CDR3. The trim removed 3 bases at V and 13 bases at J, leaving 6 bases unmatched. CDR3 in DNA: TGTGCCAGCTCACCCGACAGGGTAGCGCCCCTCCACTTT. Translating gives CASSPDRVAPLHF.

This clone showed up just once. J is TRBJ1-3 and V is TRBV6-1; TRBD1 agrees at 7 bases. J was trimmed by 3 bases and V by 4 bases; bases with no gene match: 9. CDR1 MNHNS and CDR2 SASEGT come from the germline V gene. The CDR3 length is 16 residues. CDR3 sequence (DNA): TGTGCCAGCAGTGGCCGACGAGACAGGGATGGAAACACCATATATTTT. It translates to CASSGRRDRDGNTIYF.

As DNA, the CDR3 is TGTGCCAGCAGCTTTTCACGGCGCGAGCAGTACTTC. It specifies CASSFSRREQYF. This chain links TRBV5-6 with TRBJ2-7; D gene ambiguous. The CDR3 length is 12 residues. Germline V gives CDR1 SGHDT, CDR2 YYEEEE. Trimming shortened V by 2 bases and J by 6 bases, and 9 bases separated the two germline ends.

The chain is built from TRBV6-5 and TRBJ2-1; D is possibly TRBD1 or TRBD2 (6 bases each). The CDR3 contains 14 residues. Germline assignment: CDR1 MNHEY and CDR2 SVGAGI. Trimming cost V 0 bases and J 8 bases, with 11 bases left between them. CDR3 region: CASSYSRRGHEQFF. In DNA form, the CDR3 reads TGTGCCAGCAGTTACTCTCGTCGGGGGCATGAGCAGTTCTTC.

The gene calls are TRBV12-3 or TRBV12-4 and TRBJ1-5; possible D gene TRBD1, 6 bases. V was shortened by 0 bases and J by 15 bases, with 15 bases between the two germline ends. The CDR3 has 13 amino acids. For the CDR3, the DNA is TGTGCCAGCAGTTTAGCCGTGGACAGCCCTTGGCATTTT. Translation gives CASSLAVDSPWHF.

The V call is TRBV19, the J call TRBJ1-1, with D unresolved. Germline V lookup: CDR1 LNHDA, CDR2 SQIVND (reference sequence). The CDR3 loop spans 12 amino acids. Trimming took off 5 bases at V and 4 bases at J, with 8 bases between the two ends. CDR3 sequence: CASSVWSTEAFF. DNA of the CDR3: TGTGCCAGTAGTGTTTGGAGCACTGAAGCTTTCTTT.

This clone occurred a few times. The chain links TRBV4-3 to TRBJ1-2, with no clear D. Germline lookup yields CDR1 LGHNA and CDR2 YSLEER. Trimming took 1 base from V and 4 from J, leaving 13 bases between them. The CDR3 extends over 15 amino acids. The CDR3 region is CASSQGAGGTYGYTF. The CDR3 coding sequence is TGCGCCAGCAGCCAAGGGGCGGGCGGTACCTATGGCTACACCTTC.

The J gene is TRBJ1-4, the V gene TRBV28; 7 bases align to TRBD1. Germline V gene data show CDR1 as MDHEN and CDR2 as SYDVKM. This CDR3 has 15 amino acids. The junction had 3 bases not matched to a gene; V was cut back by 2 bases and J by 3 bases. CDR3 nucleotides: TGTGCCAGCAGTTTAGGCCAGGGGGCTAATGAAAAACTGTTTTTT. Protein sequence: CASSLGQGANEKLFF.

The rearrangement joins TRBV7-2 to TRBJ2-3; unclear D gene. Germline lookup yields CDR1 SGHTA and CDR2 FQGNSA. V lost 2 bases, J lost 0 bases, and 3 bases lay in between. CDR3 size: 13 residues. The CDR3 nucleotides are TGTGCCAGCAGCTTAATCAGCACAGATACGCAGTATTTT. Its protein is CASSLISTDTQYF.

This chain uses TRBV7-3 with TRBJ2-1; a possible D gene is TRBD2 (6 bases). Germline CDR1 is SGHTA and CDR2 is FQGTGA. V lost 6 bases and J lost 4, with 16 bases in between. The length of the CDR3 is 15 residues. The CDR3 DNA follows: TGTGCCAGCAGTCGCGGGGCTAGCGAGTACAATGAGCAGTTCTTC. It encodes CASSRGASEYNEQFF.

This clone turned up a few times. The V and J genes are TRBV6-5 and TRBJ1-1; D remains ambiguous. Germline V gives CDR1 MNHEY, CDR2 SVGAGI. The germline V and J ends were trimmed by 6 bases and 5 bases, with 7 bases remaining between them. The CDR3 spans 11 residues. The chain's CDR3 is CASRRETEAFF. CDR3 coding DNA: TGTGCCAGCAGGAGGGAGACTGAAGCTTTCTTT.

This clone appeared a few times. The CDR3 reads CASRGRLNTEAFF. The DNA of the CDR3 is TGTGCCAGCAGGGGACGGCTGAACACTGAAGCTTTCTTT. This chain connects TRBV7-2 to TRBJ1-1, with D perhaps matching TRBD1 (5 bases). The CDR3 loop spans 13 amino acids. V shed 6 bases and J shed 0 bases, with 8 bases lying between them. Germline values: CDR1 SGHTA, CDR2 FQGNSA.

The chain links TRBV7-6 to TRBJ2-5, with 9 bases fitting TRBD1. The CDR3 is 15 residues long. CDR1 is SGHVS, CDR2 FNYEAQ, per germline. V gave up 3 bases and J gave up 2 bases; unmatched junction bases: 4. CDR3 nucleotides: TGTGCCAGCAGCTTCTCGGGACAGGGACAAGAGACCCAGTACTTC. Residues: CASSFSGQGQETQYF.

The chain links TRBV19 to TRBJ2-2, with a weak D call TRBD1 (5 bases). The CDR3 is 14 amino acids. With 10 bases removed from V and 4 bases from J, the gap between germline ends came to 16 bases. CDR1 and CDR2 (germline): LNHDA, SQIVND (reference sequence). For the CDR3, the DNA is TGTGCCACCAAGGCTGCACAGGTCACCGGGGAGCTGTTTTTT. Translating gives CATKAAQVTGELFF.

The table lists this clone with a count of one. The chain joins TRBV6-5 to TRBJ1-3; a possible D gene is TRBD1 (5 bases). CDR1 is MNHEY, CDR2 SVGAGI, per germline. The CDR3 has 15 residues. The ends were cut back, 4 bases at V and 2 bases at J, with 12 bases in the middle. The CDR3 nucleotides are TGTGCCAGCAGTTTGGCAGGGCAAACTGGAAACACCATATATTTT. It specifies CASSLAGQTGNTIYF.

The gene calls are TRBV7-9 and TRBJ1-1; TRBD1 matches at 7 bases. The germline CDR1 and CDR2 sequences are SEHNR and FQNEAQ (reference sequence). The V and J ends lost 2 bases and 1 base, in that order; junction bases with no gene match: 1. The CDR3 covers 14 residues. The DNA of the CDR3 is TGTGCCAGCAGCTTACGGACAGGGAACACTGAAGCTTTCTTT. It is translated as CASSLRTGNTEAFF.

This sequence joins TRBV7-9 and TRBJ1-1; no firm D call. Trimming removed 0 bases from V and 0 bases from J, with 8 bases in between. There are 15 residues in the CDR3. Germline CDR1 SEHNR, CDR2 FQNEAQ (reference sequence). The CDR3 is CASSLAGRMNTEAFF. The CDR3 coding sequence is TGTGCCAGCAGCTTAGCGGGTCGCATGAACACTGAAGCTTTCTTT.

The J gene is TRBJ1-2, the V gene TRBV5-6, with D hard to call. Germline V CDR1 and CDR2: SGHDT, YYEEEE. Trimming removed 0 bases at V and 3 bases at J, with 9 bases between. CDR3 length: 14 residues. Here the CDR3 DNA reads TGTGCCAGCAGCTTGGACGACAAGGACTATGGCTACACCTTC. It translates to CASSLDDKDYGYTF.

V gene TRBV5-8 combines with J gene TRBJ2-1, with D unresolved. This CDR3 contains 15 residues. Trimming removed 1 base from V and 5 bases from J, with 13 bases in between. Germline-derived CDR1 and CDR2 are SGHTS and YDEGEE. The chain's CDR3 is CASSLTRTPHNEQFF. The CDR3 region has the DNA TGTGCCAGCAGCTTGACTCGCACCCCCCACAATGAGCAGTTCTTC.

CDR3 DNA sequence: TGTGCCAGCAATCCTGGGTCAACTAATGAAAAACTGTTTTTT. Translating gives CASNPGSTNEKLFF. This rearrangement joins TRBV28 to TRBJ1-4; D call uncertain. V lost 7 bases and J lost 0, with 9 bases in between. This CDR3 region has 14 residues. Germline-derived CDR1 and CDR2 are MDHEN and SYDVKM.

The chain is built from TRBV6-5 and TRBJ1-5; 7 bases line up with TRBD1. Germline lookup yields CDR1 MNHEY and CDR2 SVGAGI. The V and J ends lost 7 bases and 2 bases, in that order; junction bases with no gene match: 5. There are 14 residues in the CDR3. The CDR3 is CASTQGGGNQPQHF. The CDR3 DNA follows: TGTGCCAGCACCCAGGGGGGGGGCAATCAGCCCCAGCATTTT.

The chain couples TRBV28 to TRBJ2-3; 7 bases are a match to TRBD2. Trimming at V came to 4 bases and at J to 6 bases, leaving 13 bases not matched to a gene. The CDR3 is 16 residues long. Germline CDR1 is MDHEN and CDR2 is SYDVKM. This CDR3 reads CASSWVWRERTDTQYF. The CDR3 coding sequence is TGTGCCAGCAGTTGGGTGTGGCGGGAGAGGACGGATACGCAGTATTTT.

The chain has TRBV7-2 and TRBJ2-1, with TRBD2 matching over 14 bases. The CDR3 is 15 residues long. J was trimmed by 8 bases and V by 6 bases; bases with no gene match: 6. Germline V gives CDR1 SGHTA, CDR2 FQGNSA. This chain's CDR3 is CASRGQGLAGDEQFF. In DNA, the CDR3 is TGTGCCAGCAGGGGTCAGGGACTAGCGGGAGATGAGCAGTTCTTC.

In this sample, this clone turned up once. This rearrangement joins TRBV30 to TRBJ1-5; 9 positions agree with TRBD1. CDR3 length equals 13 residues. Germline V CDR1 and CDR2: GTSNPN, SVGIG (reference sequence). V shed 3 bases and J 7 bases; nucleotides not matched to a gene: 4. The chain's CDR3 is CAWREDRGQPQHF. For the CDR3, the DNA is TGTGCCTGGAGGGAGGACAGGGGACAGCCCCAGCATTTT.

The genes are TRBV19 and TRBJ2-5; 11 positions match TRBD2. V dropped 3 bases and J dropped 1; count of bases not matched to a gene: 4. The CDR3 contains 16 residues. Germline V CDR1 and CDR2: LNHDA, SQIVND (reference sequence). The CDR3: CASSMTSGTLQETQYF. In DNA form, the CDR3 reads TGTGCCAGTAGTATGACTAGCGGGACCCTCCAAGAGACCCAGTACTTC. The variable domain in full, completed from reference TRBV19 and TRBJ2-5, reads DGGITQSPKYLFRKEGQNVTLSCEQNLNHDAMYWYRQDPGQGLRLIYYSQIVNDFQKGDIAEGYSVSREKKESFPLTVTSAQKNPTAFYLCASSMTSGTLQETQYFGPGTRLLVL.

This chain links TRBV11-2 with TRBJ2-7; D might be TRBD2 (7 bases). Germline lookup yields CDR1 SGHAT and CDR2 FQNNGV. The CDR3 is 14 amino acids. V dropped 3 bases and J dropped 4 bases, with 13 bases sitting between them. This chain's CDR3 is CASSFGGPEYEQYF. CDR3 bases: TGTGCCAGCAGCTTCGGGGGGCCGGAATACGAGCAGTACTTC.

J is TRBJ1-2 and V is TRBV9, with 7 positions matching TRBD1. CDR1 and CDR2 (germline): SGDLS, YYNGEE. The CDR3 runs 15 residues. The ends lost 0 bases at V and 2 bases at J; junction bases unmatched: 4. The CDR3 protein is CASSVEGARNYGYTF. DNA of the CDR3: TGTGCCAGCAGCGTAGAGGGGGCCAGGAACTATGGCTACACCTTC.